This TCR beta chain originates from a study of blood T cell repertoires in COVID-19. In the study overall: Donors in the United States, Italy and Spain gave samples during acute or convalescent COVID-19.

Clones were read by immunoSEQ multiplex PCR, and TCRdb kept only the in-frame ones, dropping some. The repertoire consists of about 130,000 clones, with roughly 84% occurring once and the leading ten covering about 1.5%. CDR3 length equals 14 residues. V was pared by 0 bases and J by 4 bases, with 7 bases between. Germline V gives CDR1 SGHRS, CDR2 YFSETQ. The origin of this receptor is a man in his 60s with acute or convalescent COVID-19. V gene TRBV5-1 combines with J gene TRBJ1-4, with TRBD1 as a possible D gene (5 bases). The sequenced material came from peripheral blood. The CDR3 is CASSLGQINEKLFF. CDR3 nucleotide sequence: TGCGCCAGCAGCTTGGGACAGATTAATGAAAAACTGTTTTTT.